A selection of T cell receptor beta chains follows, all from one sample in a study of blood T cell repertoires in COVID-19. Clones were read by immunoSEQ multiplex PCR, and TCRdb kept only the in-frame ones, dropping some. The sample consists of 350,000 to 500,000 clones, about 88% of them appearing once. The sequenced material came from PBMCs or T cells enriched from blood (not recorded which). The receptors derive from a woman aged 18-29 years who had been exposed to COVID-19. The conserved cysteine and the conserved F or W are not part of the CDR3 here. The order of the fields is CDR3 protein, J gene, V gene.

ASSFQVVGGRKPQH | TRBJ1-5 | TRBV27
SVAGTPGGTEAF | TRBJ1-1 | TRBV29-1
ASSLEPGVTGELF | TRBJ2-2 | TRBV7-8
ASSSLVARTQY | TRBJ2-3 | TRBV7-9
ASSYGQGGNTIY | TRBJ1-3 | TRBV6-5
ASSITVASAANTGELF | TRBJ2-2 | TRBV19
ASSPQTAFAAKNIQY | TRBJ2-4 | TRBV5-1
ASSLAPSSGQIAKNIQY | TRBJ2-4 | TRBV7-6
ASSLEASGAYEQY | TRBJ2-7 | TRBV5-4
ASSYSQGLGAF | TRBJ1-1 | TRBV6-2/TRBV6-3
ASSVGTPPDGYT | TRBJ1-2 | TRBV9
ASSDPSSYNEQF | TRBJ2-1 | TRBV6-4
AWSVGGDTIY | TRBJ1-3 | TRBV30
ASSYRQGTDTQY | TRBJ2-3 | TRBV6-6
ASSQAFSPSDEQF | TRBJ2-1 | TRBV4-2
ASSSTRTSIDTQY | TRBJ2-3 | TRBV7-2
ASSPQGAGGNTIY | TRBJ1-3 | TRBV3-1/TRBV3-2
ASSSGGVVLYEQY | TRBJ2-7 | TRBV7-2
ASSSHAGGVFSTSGREQY | TRBJ2-7 | TRBV5-1
ASSTGRVGRMNTEAF | TRBJ1-1 | TRBV2
ASSSNSPLH | TRBJ1-6 | TRBV28
ASSIAQGGGRGAF | TRBJ1-1 | TRBV19
ASTPGQFYEQY | TRBJ2-7 | TRBV5-8
ASSLPTGNGYNEQF | TRBJ2-1 | TRBV28
ASSMTGVPEQF | TRBJ2-1 | TRBV19
ASSQGGTGGSYNSPLH | TRBJ1-6 | TRBV4-2
ASSLTYQGYNSPLH | TRBJ1-6 | TRBV27
ASSHSGTGDEQY | TRBJ2-7 | TRBV5-1
ASSLDRGNEKLF | TRBJ1-4 | TRBV5-6
ASSSTDRDYGYT | TRBJ1-2 | TRBV6-5
ASSREKADTQY | TRBJ2-3 | TRBV7-2
ASRRGTSGSPYEQY | TRBJ2-7 | TRBV27
ASSSQDSRSNEQF | TRBJ2-1 | TRBV5-1
ASSGQGANNEQF | TRBJ2-1 | TRBV7-2